This entry features one TCR beta chain sequence. Its antigen is still unknown. Nothing much larger sits one base from this clone, and base qualities are not available. Here V drops 5 bases and J drops 5 bases, and the junction holds 14 bases not matched to any gene. The CDR3 has 16 amino acids, counting the end cysteine and phenylalanine. Only the CDR3 part of the read is kept: 48 bases, read in frame from the first base. From the germline V gene (reference sequence), CDR1 is SGHNT and CDR2 is YYREEE. The library was generated by multiplex PCR. The sequencer was an Illumina HiSeq 4000. CDR3 regions were amplified by Arm-PCR with iRepertoire HTBI primers to construct TCR beta libraries. PCR products were gel purified before sequencing. As for the original processing: Across samples, approximately 68 TRBV and 14 TRBJ segments were identified and used for gene usage analysis of CDR3 amino acid clonotypes. COPE and FqMerger were used to merge the filtered high-quality paired reads into contigs. BLAST was used to align contigs to IMGT TRBV, TRBD and TRBJ reference genes, with CDR3 defined following IMGT. Highly expanded clones were defined as clonotypes with a frequency above 0.1%. Shannon entropy served as the measure of repertoire diversity, while the Gini coefficient captured V-J evenness. A clonotype was considered public if more than one individual shared it. Clones were called with MiXCR by TCRdb after fastp trimmed the public reads at Q25, and only in-frame beta chains were retained. Rows matching on CDR3 protein sequence are summarized as one entry with the most common DNA and genes. TCRdb's processing, not the study's, gives the V and J calls here. The sample contains under 800,000 distinct CDR3 sequences, 15% to 20% of them found a single time. The top ten clones comprise about 17% of the sample.

The data were taken from a study of regulatory T cells in long-lasting Graves disease (dated by TCRdb to the early 2020s). Background on the whole study: Antithyroid drugs had been taken for less than 3 months by newly diagnosed Graves' disease patients. Persistent Graves' disease patients were compared with newly diagnosed Graves' disease patients by peripheral blood TCR sequencing and RNA sequencing. The study was registered as a clinical trial and conducted in China. A total of 35 or so samples underwent TCR sequencing: around 13 from persistent and around 20 from newly diagnosed Graves' disease patients.

The time point tag for this specimen amounts to: newly diagnosed GD, antithyroid drugs for less than 3 months. For both TCR sequencing and RNA sequencing, RNA was extracted from PBMCs using TRIzol. The diagnosis of Graves' disease followed American Thyroid Association guidelines. The patients came from an endocrinology department in Xi'an, China. Each patient gave roughly 8.4 milliliters of peripheral blood, collected in an EDTA anticoagulant tube. Ficoll Paque Plus density gradient separation was used to isolate PBMCs, and no further T cell sorting was done. An Agilent 2100 Bioanalyzer and agarose gel were used to check RNA quality, while a NanoDrop 2000 measured RNA concentration. Paper-wide results and their limitations: Preferential use of TRBV28, TRBJ1-2 and TRBJ2-5 was observed in persistent disease, whereas TRBV20-1 and TRBJ2-1 were favored in newly diagnosed disease. Only peripheral blood was studied, because thyroid tissue, the primary lesion, was inaccessible. The authors acknowledged the small sample size as a limitation that may reduce accuracy. Lower TCR Shannon entropy and fewer highly expanded clones were observed in persistent Graves' disease patients than in newly diagnosed patients, which suggested clonal expansion. Sequencing and analysis were limited to the TCR beta chain. More public clonotypes were shared among persistent patients (under 3,000) than among newly diagnosed patients (under 1,000).

The same data also went into a second study, on T cells in Graves' hyperthyroidism and ophthalmopathy. Per that second paper: A patient counted as having stable Graves' hyperthyroidism if no progression to ophthalmopathy occurred over 18 months of follow-up. Hyperthyroidism patients were aged 18 to 65 years and newly diagnosed, with disease duration of less than 2 months. Patients with uncontrolled infections, other autoimmune diseases, pregnancy or lactation were excluded. Diagnoses relied on clinical symptoms, serum thyroxine and TRAb, thyroid ultrasound and orbital computed tomography. For the first round of RT-PCR on the TCR CDR3, the HTBI primer set was used together with the Qiagen OneStep RT-PCR kit. Most expanded thyroid clonotypes (frequency above 0.001) were also found in blood, which suggests that blood repertoires may mirror thyroid immune responses. In cross-validation, a model built on a 13 V-J signature told ophthalmopathy apart from stable hyperthyroidism with roughly 87% sensitivity and 81% to 82% specificity, and in testing the same model reached 80%/75%. During validation, the model predicted progression to ophthalmopathy a median of approximately six months ahead of onset, with around 71% sensitivity and 72.22% specificity. To identify distinguishing TCR V-J signatures, a discovery cohort of about 100 patients was used, comprising 43 with Graves' ophthalmopathy and some 60 with stable Graves' hyperthyroidism. Whether ophthalmopathy could be predicted prospectively was tested in an independent validation cohort made up of under 20 hyperthyroidism patients plus 17 patients who later progressed to ophthalmopathy. The 75 to 100 discovery patients were divided at random into training and test sets in a 7:3 ratio. In addition, the study compared T-cell repertoires in thyroid tissue and in blood from several Graves' hyperthyroidism patients. After blood sampling, hyperthyroidism patients were treated with methimazole at a starting dose of 30 mg daily, and ophthalmopathy patients were treated with high-dose intravenous methylprednisolone. The libraries were constructed in a second round of multiplex PCR and then size-selected and purified. The libraries were sequenced on an Illumina HiSeq2000 using paired-end 100 bp reads. SOAPnuke was used to process the raw data, throwing out any read that contained adapters or uncalled bases, had a mean Phred below 15, or lacked an exact constant-primer or identifier match. High-quality paired reads were merged using COPE v1.2.5, and each unique nucleotide sequence was defined as a clonotype. Clonotypes were aligned to IMGT TRBV, TRBD and TRBJ reference segments using MiTCR v1.1. Only V-J combinations with frequency above 0.0001, covering 99% to 99.2% of repertoires, were analysed. The TCS score was defined as the ratio of F50 (clonal expansion) to E x V (chaos), calculated using BLOSUM62-based TCRdist between CDR3 peptides within each V-J. Welch's t-statistics and random forest reduced some 510 V-J features to 10 to 15, which were used in a naive Bayes classifier (R e1071). Sample size was not statistically predetermined, and blinding of investigators to group allocation was not performed. According to the paper, TCR Vbeta CDR3 sequencing was carried out on over 130 peripheral blood samples, which came from 40 to 45 ophthalmopathy, roughly 75 hyperthyroidism and about 17 progressor patients.

This material consisted of peripheral blood mononuclear cells (PBMCs), taken at new diagnosis, from a patient treated with antithyroid drugs. Recombination linked TRBV5-4 to TRBJ1-1; 8 of the junction bases match TRBD1. The sequence derives from a woman between 25 and 40 years old with Graves disease. Donor details come from another sample of the same person, matched by shared clones. The DNA reads as follows: TGTGCCAGCAGGGTCGCAGGGGGCGGGGGGAGGACTGAAGCTTTCTTT. Translated, this is CASRVAGGGGRTEAFF.